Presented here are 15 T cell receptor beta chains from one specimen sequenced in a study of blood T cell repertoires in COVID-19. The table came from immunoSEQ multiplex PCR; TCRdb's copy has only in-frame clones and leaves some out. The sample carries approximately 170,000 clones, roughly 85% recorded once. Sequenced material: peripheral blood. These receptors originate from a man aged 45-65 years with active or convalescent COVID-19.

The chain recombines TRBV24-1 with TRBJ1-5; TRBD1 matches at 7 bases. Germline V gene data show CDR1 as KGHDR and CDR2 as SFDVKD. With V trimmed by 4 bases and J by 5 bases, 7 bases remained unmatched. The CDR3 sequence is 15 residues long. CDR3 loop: CATSDLTDRDQPQHF. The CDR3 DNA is TGTGCCACCAGTGACCTTACTGACAGGGATCAGCCCCAGCATTTT.

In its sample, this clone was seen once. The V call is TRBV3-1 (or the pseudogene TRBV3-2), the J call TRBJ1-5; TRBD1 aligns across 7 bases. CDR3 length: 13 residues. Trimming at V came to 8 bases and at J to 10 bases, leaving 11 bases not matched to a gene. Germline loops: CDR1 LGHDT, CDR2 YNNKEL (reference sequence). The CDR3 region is CASSRQGVLPQHF. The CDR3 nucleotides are TGTGCCAGCTCGAGACAGGGCGTTCTTCCCCAGCATTTT.

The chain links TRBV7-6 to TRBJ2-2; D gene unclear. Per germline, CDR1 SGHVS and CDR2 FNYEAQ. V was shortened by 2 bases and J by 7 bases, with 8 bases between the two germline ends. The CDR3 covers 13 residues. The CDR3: CASSLSPGGELFF. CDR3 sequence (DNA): TGTGCCAGCAGCTTATCTCCAGGCGGGGAGCTGTTTTTT.

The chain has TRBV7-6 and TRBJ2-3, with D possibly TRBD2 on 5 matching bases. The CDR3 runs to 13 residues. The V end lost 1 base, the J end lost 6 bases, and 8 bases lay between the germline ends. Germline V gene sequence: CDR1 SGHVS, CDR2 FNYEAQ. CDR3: CASSLGLADTQYF. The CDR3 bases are TGTGCCAGCAGCTTAGGTCTAGCTGATACGCAGTATTTT.

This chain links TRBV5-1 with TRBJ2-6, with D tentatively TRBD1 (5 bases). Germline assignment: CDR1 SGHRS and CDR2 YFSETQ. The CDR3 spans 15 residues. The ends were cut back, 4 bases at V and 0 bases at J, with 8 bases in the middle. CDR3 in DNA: TGCGCCAGCAGCCGTGACAGCTCTGGGGCCAACGTCCTGACTTTC. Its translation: CASSRDSSGANVLTF. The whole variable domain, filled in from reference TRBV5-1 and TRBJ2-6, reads KAGVTQTPRYLIKTRGQQVTLSCSPISGHRSVSWYQQTPGQGLQFLFEYFSETQRNKGNFPGRFSGRQFSNSRSEMNVSTLELGDSALYLCASSRDSSGANVLTFGAGSRLTVL.

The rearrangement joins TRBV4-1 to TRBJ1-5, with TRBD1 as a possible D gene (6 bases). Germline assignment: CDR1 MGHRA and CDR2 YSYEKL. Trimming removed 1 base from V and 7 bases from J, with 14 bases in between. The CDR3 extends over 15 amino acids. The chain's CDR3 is CASSQGQGGGQPQHF. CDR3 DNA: TGCGCCAGCAGCCAAGGCCAGGGTGGGGGCCAGCCCCAGCATTTT.

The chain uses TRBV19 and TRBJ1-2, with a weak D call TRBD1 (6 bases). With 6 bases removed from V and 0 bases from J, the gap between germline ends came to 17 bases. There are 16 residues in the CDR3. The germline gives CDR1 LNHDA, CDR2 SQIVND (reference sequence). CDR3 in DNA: TGTGCCAGTAGCACCAAAGGGGGGGGAACTAACTATGGCTACACCTTC. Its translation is CASSTKGGGTNYGYTF.

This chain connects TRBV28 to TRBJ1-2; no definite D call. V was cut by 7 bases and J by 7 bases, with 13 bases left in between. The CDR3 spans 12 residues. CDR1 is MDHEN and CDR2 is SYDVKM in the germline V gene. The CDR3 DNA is TGTGCCAGCAAGTCAGCTGCGGGTGGCTACACCTTC. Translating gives CASKSAAGGYTF.

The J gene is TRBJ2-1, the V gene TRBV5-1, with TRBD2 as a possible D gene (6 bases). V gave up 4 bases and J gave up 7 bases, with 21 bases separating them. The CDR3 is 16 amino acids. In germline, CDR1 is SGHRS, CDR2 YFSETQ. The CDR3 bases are TGCGCCAGCAGCCTGGTGGGTGGCGGGGTCCTAAATGAGCAGTTCTTC. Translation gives CASSLVGGGVLNEQFF.

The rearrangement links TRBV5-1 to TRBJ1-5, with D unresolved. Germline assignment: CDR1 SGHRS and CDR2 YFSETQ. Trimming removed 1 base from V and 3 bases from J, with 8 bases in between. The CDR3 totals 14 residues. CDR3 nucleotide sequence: TGCGCCAGCAGCTTGACGGGAATCAATCAGCCCCAGCATTTT. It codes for CASSLTGINQPQHF.

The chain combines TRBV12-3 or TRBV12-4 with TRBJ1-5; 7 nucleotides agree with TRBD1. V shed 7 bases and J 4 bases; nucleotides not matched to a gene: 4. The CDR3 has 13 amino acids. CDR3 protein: CASTTDRNQPQHF. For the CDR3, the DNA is TGTGCCAGCACCACGGACAGGAATCAGCCCCAGCATTTT.

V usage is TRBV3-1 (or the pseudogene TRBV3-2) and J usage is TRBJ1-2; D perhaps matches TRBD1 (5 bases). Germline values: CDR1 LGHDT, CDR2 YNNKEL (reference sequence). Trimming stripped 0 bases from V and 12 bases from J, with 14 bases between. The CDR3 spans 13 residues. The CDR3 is CASSQEGRAPNTF. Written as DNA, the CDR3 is TGTGCCAGCAGCCAAGAAGGCAGGGCGCCAAACACCTTC.

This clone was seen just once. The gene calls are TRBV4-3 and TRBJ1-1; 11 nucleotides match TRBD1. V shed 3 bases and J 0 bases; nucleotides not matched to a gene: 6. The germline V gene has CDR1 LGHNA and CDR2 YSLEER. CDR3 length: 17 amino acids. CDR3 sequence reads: CASSHEDRGPVNTEAFF. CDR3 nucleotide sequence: TGCGCCAGCAGCCACGAGGACAGGGGGCCTGTGAACACTGAAGCTTTCTTT.

The CDR3 DNA sequence: TGTGCCAGCACACGGTTTGAGGCCGGGGAGCTGTTTTTT. This encodes CASTRFEAGELFF. The chain couples TRBV14 to TRBJ2-2; D call uncertain. Per germline, CDR1 SGHDN and CDR2 FVKESK. V gave up 7 bases and J gave up 6 bases, with 12 bases separating them. The CDR3 length is 13 residues.

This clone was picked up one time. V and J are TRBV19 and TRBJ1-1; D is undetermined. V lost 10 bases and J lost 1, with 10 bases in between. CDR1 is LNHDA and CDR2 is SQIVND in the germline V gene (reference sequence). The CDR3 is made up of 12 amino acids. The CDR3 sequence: CATKRGNTEAFF. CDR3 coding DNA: TGTGCCACCAAACGGGGGAACACTGAAGCTTTCTTT.